Sequencing of this T cell receptor beta chain was carried out in a study of breast tumors, draining lymph nodes, adjacent tissues. This clonotype came up many times. The antigen remains unidentified. Germline V gene lookup returns CDR1 SEHNR and CDR2 FQNEAQ (reference sequence). This CDR3 has 15 amino acids. The germline V and J ends were trimmed by 6 bases and 2 bases, with 17 bases remaining between them. TCRdb processed the multiplex PCR reads anew with MiXCR; each CDR3 protein has one entry. Of 200,000 to 250,000 distinct CDR3 sequences in the sample, roughly 32% were seen once. Whole-study results and caveats: Tumor TCR diversity was below lymph nodes but above nontumor tissue. Data only fit, rather than demonstrated, lymph node origin of most tumor T cells.

The lymph nodes were axillary draining lymph nodes from breast cancer patients. The rearrangement uses TRBV7-9 and TRBJ2-7; no reliable D call. Source material: axillary lymph node tissue. The sequence was collected from a female donor with breast cancer. Some clones in this sample may be carry-over from other donors' samples. The CDR3 loop reads CASRPGGDPTYEQYF. CDR3 coding DNA: TGTGCCAGCAGACCAGGCGGTGATCCAACCTACGAGCAGTACTTC.